This TCR beta chain is from a study of shared clonotypes between healthy human individuals. The CDR3 length is 15 residues. After removal of 5 bases from V and 7 bases from J, the junction contained 10 bases not matched to a gene. Looked up from germline, CDR1 is SEHNR and CDR2 is FQNEAQ (reference sequence). This clone was seen a single time. Its specificity is unknown. Other DNA sequences in the same sample also yield this CDR3. Study conclusions and caveats: Non-shared clonotypes were found to have lower generation probabilities than the clonotypes that were shared by all four of the sorted-subset donors.

Cells designated naive CD8 were CD45RO-negative and were positively selected for CCR7, with terminally differentiated effector memory CD45RA+ cells excluded. The assay was immunoSEQ multiplex PCR, and TCRdb's table has in-frame clones only and misses some. Of 750,000 to 1,000,000 clones listed, almost 95% are singletons. This TCR came from a man aged 30 to 39 in good health. This sequence joins TRBV7-9 and TRBJ2-1; 8 bases match TRBD2. Material: naive CD8+ T cells sorted from blood. In DNA, the CDR3 is TGTGCCAGCAGCCCCGGGACTAGTGGGTCGAATGAGCAGTTCTTC. Its protein is CASSPGTSGSNEQFF.